Listed below are T cell receptor beta chains from one sample, sequenced in a study of a mutant IDH1 vaccine in newly diagnosed glioma. Sequencing was performed with immunoSEQ multiplex PCR; in TCRdb, only in-frame clones are kept and a portion is missing. The sample records approximately 33,000 clones, roughly 71% being singletons. Their antigens are not known. The sequenced sample was PBMCs, obtained from a glioma patient whose treatment included an IDH1 peptide vaccine. These receptors all come from a man aged 40-50 years with glioma. CDR3s include the opening cysteine and the closing phenylalanine or tryptophan. D genes are given only for firm matches. Not every row has a clone size; where given, it reads once, few, many or a size class.

v_call,clone_size,j_call,d_call,cdr3_aa,cdr3_nt
TRBV7-9,NA,TRBJ2-1,NA,CASSLDMGSREQFF,TGTGCCAGCAGCCTTGACATGGGATCTCGGGAGCAGTTCTTC
TRBV5-1,many,TRBJ1-1,NA,CASSGSRNTEAFF,TGCGCCAGCAGCGGATCAAGGAACACTGAAGCTTTCTTT
TRBV25-1,NA,TRBJ2-7,NA,CASSEPGVSYEQYF,TGTGCCAGCAGTGAGCCGGGGGTCTCCTACGAGCAGTACTTC
TRBV6-6,NA,TRBJ2-2,NA,CASSYERTGELFF,TGTGCCAGCAGTTACGAGAGGACCGGGGAGCTGTTTTTT
TRBV2,few,TRBJ2-7,TRBD2,CASNQLAGYEQYF,TGTGCCAGCAACCAACTAGCGGGTTACGAGCAGTACTTC
TRBV7-2,few,TRBJ1-1,NA,CASSFGQSNTEAFF,TGTGCCAGCAGCTTCGGACAGTCGAACACTGAAGCTTTCTTT
TRBV10-1,NA,TRBJ1-1,NA,CASGGQKGEEGEAEAFF,TGCGCCAGCGGGGGCCAGAAGGGCGAAGAAGGTGAAGCTGAAGCTTTCTTT
TRBV6-6,once,TRBJ2-1,NA,CASKGGASYNEQFF,TGTGCCAGCAAGGGCGGTGCTTCCTACAATGAGCAGTTCTTC
TRBV7-8,NA,TRBJ1-2,NA,CASSVGDGAGGYTF,TGTGCCAGCAGCGTAGGGGACGGGGCGGGTGGCTACACCTTC
TRBV10-3,NA,TRBJ2-1,TRBD2,CAITPGLAGRREQFF,TGTGCCATCACCCCGGGACTAGCGGGAAGACGTGAGCAGTTCTTC
TRBV11-3,NA,TRBJ1-3,TRBD1,CASSLDRGLGNTIYF,TGTGCCAGCAGCTTAGACAGGGGGCTTGGAAACACCATATATTTT